Each of the 21 T cell receptor delta chains below was sequenced from the same sample in a study of gamma-delta T cells after stem cell transplantation. TCRdb redid clone calling on the RT-PCR reads using CATT. This sample has roughly 1,100 delta-chain clones, with over 3% found just once. What was sequenced was gamma-delta T cells. These receptors originate from a human donor. It is not recorded whose cells these are; they may come from a transplant donor.

In its sample, this clone was seen a few times. The amino acid sequence in TCRdb belongs to a much larger clone and departs from this DNA's translation at residue 4, likely a sequencing read error; the sequence shown is translated from the DNA. J is TRDJ1 and V is TRDV2; 7 positions match TRDD3. Germline values: CDR1 GEAIGNYY, CDR2 EKD. The CDR3 is 15 residues long. For the CDR3, the DNA is TGTGCCTGTAACACGGTCGGGGGGGATTACGATAAACTCATCTTT. It specifies CACNTVGGDYDKLIF.

With respect to this clone: A far more abundant clone sits one base away, making this likely a read error. The same CDR3 is also encoded by other DNA sequences in this sample. The gene calls are TRDV2 and TRDJ1, with a weak D call TRDD3 (6 bases). The CDR3 has 17 amino acids. V was cut by 3 bases and J by 0 bases, with 19 bases left in between. Germline V lookup: CDR1 GEAIGNYY, CDR2 EKD. DNA for the CDR3: TGTGCCTGTGACCCGCTACTGGGAGATACTTACACCGATAAACTCATCTTT. Protein: CACDPLLGDTYTDKLIF.

This clone was seen a few times. A far larger clone is one nucleotide away, so this likely arose from a read error. The V call is TRDV2, the J call TRDJ1; 8 bases match TRDD3. Germline values: CDR1 GEAIGNYY, CDR2 EKD. The CDR3 runs to 21 residues. V lost 0 bases to trimming and J lost 0 bases; unmatched junction nucleotides: 20. The CDR3 DNA reads TGTGCCTGTGACACCGAATTCCGGAGTACTGGGGGCCGACAGTACACCGATAAACTCATCTTT. Translation: CACDTEFRSTGGRQYTDKLIF.

There are a few counts of this clone. This likely traces to a read error, being one base from a far larger clone. As DNA, the CDR3 is TGTGCCCGTGACACCGGGTCGCAGGGGGACCCTCAAATGTCCTGGGACACCCGACAGATGTTTTTC. As protein: CARDTGSQGDPQMSWDTRQMFF. The genes are TRDV2 and TRDJ3; D might be TRDD3 (6 bases). The CDR3 consists of 22 residues. Germline-derived CDR1 and CDR2 are GEAIGNYY and EKD.

The chain has TRDV2 and TRDJ3; 8 bases are shared with TRDD3. There are 23 residues in the CDR3. The junction had 21 bases not matched to a gene; V was cut back by 3 bases and J by 0 bases. Germline-derived CDR1 and CDR2 are GEAIGNYY and EKD. The CDR3: CACDSPPTASGGHHSWDTRQMFF. DNA of the CDR3: TGTGCCTGTGACTCCCCTCCTACGGCCTCTGGGGGACACCACTCCTGGGACACCCGACAGATGTTTTTC.

As regards this clone: The translation of this DNA and the TCRdb protein of a much larger clone differ at residue 10, probably owing to a read error; the protein shown here is translated from the DNA. The chain links TRDV2 to TRDJ3; 10 bases match TRDD3. Germline assignment: CDR1 GEAIGNYY and CDR2 EKD. The CDR3 runs 23 residues. Losses at the gene ends were 3 bases for V and 0 bases for J; bases not matched to a gene: 19. The CDR3 loop is CACDSPPTATGGLPSWDTRQMFF. As DNA, the CDR3 is TGTGCCTGTGACTCCCCTCCTACGGCCACTGGGGGATTACCCTCCTGGGACACCCGACAGATGTTTTTC.

The sample holds a few counts of this clone. A read error likely explains why the TCRdb protein, taken from a much larger clone, differs from this DNA's translation at residue 6; the protein shown is translated from the DNA. The rearrangement uses TRDV2 and TRDJ1; 8 bases are shared with TRDD3. The CDR3 loop spans 19 amino acids. The V segment lost 0 bases and the J segment 0 bases; nucleotides outside the gene matches: 14. Germline V gives CDR1 GEAIGNYY, CDR2 EKD. In DNA, the CDR3 is TGTGCCTGTGACACCGCAGGTAAGCTGGGGGACCATAACACCGATAAACTCATCTTT. This codes for CACDTAGKLGDHNTDKLIF.

About this clone itself: The mismatch at residue 5 between this DNA's translation and the TCRdb protein of a much larger clone likely reflects a read error; the protein shown is translated from the DNA. This chain connects TRDV2 to TRDJ1, with 10 bases that match TRDD3. The CDR3 loop spans 19 amino acids. V shed 2 bases, J shed 0 bases, and the junction held 14 bases outside the gene matches. Germline lookup yields CDR1 GEAIGNYY and CDR2 EKD. The CDR3 protein is CACDIVLGDLPQYTDKLIF. CDR3 sequence (DNA): TGTGCCTGTGACATCGTACTGGGGGATTTGCCTCAGTACACCGATAAACTCATCTTT.

In its sample, this clone was seen a few times. A far larger clone differs by one base, so this is likely a read error. This same CDR3 is encoded by further DNA sequences in the sample. This sequence joins TRDV2 and TRDJ1, with TRDD3 matching over 10 bases. Looked up from germline, CDR1 is GEAIGNYY and CDR2 is EKD. This CDR3 spans 16 amino acids. CDR3: CACDLTGGSYTDKLIF. DNA for the CDR3: TGCGCCTGTGACCTTACTGGGGGATCTTACACCGATAAACTCATCTTT.

In its sample, this clone was seen a few times. The protein held in TCRdb is that of a much larger clone and does not match this DNA's translation at residue 10, likely because of a read error; the protein shown is translated from the DNA. CDR3 amino acids: CACDTLGITAGTDKLIF. CDR3 bases: TGTGCCTGTGACACTCTGGGGATAACAGCGGGCACCGATAAACTCATCTTT. J is TRDJ1 and V is TRDV2, with 7 bases aligning to TRDD3. The CDR3 sequence is 17 residues long. CDR1 and CDR2 from the germline V gene are GEAIGNYY and EKD. Trimming removed 1 base from V and 1 base from J; junction bases left unmatched: 11.

This clone has a handful of counts. A far more abundant clone sits one base away, making this likely a read error. The chain recombines TRDV2 with TRDJ1, with 9 bases lining up with TRDD3. The V and J ends lost 1 base and 0 bases, in that order; junction bases with no gene match: 11. Germline-derived CDR1 and CDR2 are GEAIGNYY and EKD. This CDR3 contains 18 residues. CDR3 bases: TGTGCCTGTGACACGCTGGGGGATGCCACACTGTACACCGATAAACTCATCTTT. Its translation: CACDTLGDATLYTDKLIF.

Only a few counts were recorded for this clone. A far larger clone is only one base removed, so a read error is likely. In DNA, the CDR3 is TGTGCCCGTTCCAACCTCCCCCTCTCGACCCCGCCCGTACTGGGGGATATGGGGGACACCGATAAACTCATCTTT. It translates to CARSNLPLSTPPVLGDMGDTDKLIF. The chain recombines TRDV2 with TRDJ1; the match to TRDD3 covers 11 bases. The V segment lost 9 bases and the J segment 0 bases; nucleotides outside the gene matches: 38. The CDR3 is 25 residues long. In germline, CDR1 is GEAIGNYY, CDR2 EKD.

A few counts support this clone. The chain couples TRDV2 to TRDJ1, with 11 bases fitting TRDD3. Unmatched junction bases numbered 10, after V lost 3 bases and J lost 2 bases. This CDR3 spans 17 amino acids. From germline, CDR1 is GEAIGNYY and CDR2 EKD. CDR3 protein: CACDALLGDRGTDKLIF. As DNA, the CDR3 is TGTGCCTGTGACGCCCTACTGGGGGATAGGGGGACCGATAAACTCATCTTT.

As concerns this clone: The same CDR3 also results from other DNA sequences found in this sample. The chain links TRDV2 to TRDJ3, with 12 bases that match TRDD3. The CDR3 covers 20 residues. Germline V gives CDR1 GEAIGNYY, CDR2 EKD. J was trimmed by 0 bases and V by 1 base; bases with no gene match: 6. The CDR3 DNA follows: TGTGCCTGTGACACGGTACTGGGGGATACAAGCTCCTGGGACACCCGACAGATGTTTTTC. It yields the protein CACDTVLGDTSSWDTRQMFF.

With regard to this clone: This DNA's translation and the protein TCRdb lists, from a much larger clone, do not match at residue 12, likely due to a read error; the protein shown is translated from the DNA. This sequence joins TRDV2 and TRDJ3, with a possible D match to TRDD3 (6 bases). CDR3 size: 18 residues. Germline V gives CDR1 GEAIGNYY, CDR2 EKD. The CDR3 DNA follows: TGTGCCTGTGACTCCACTGGGAGTCTCTCCTGGGGCACCCGACAGATGTTTTTC. Translated, it gives CACDSTGSLSWGTRQMFF.

Notes on this clone: The translation of this DNA and the TCRdb protein of a much larger clone differ at residue 4, probably owing to a read error; the protein shown here is translated from the DNA. The V call is TRDV2, the J call TRDJ3; 9 bases line up with TRDD3. Per germline, CDR1 GEAIGNYY and CDR2 EKD. This CDR3 comprises 23 residues. V lost 5 bases and J lost 0; bases outside the gene matches: 22. The CDR3 region is CACASPPTASGGLPSWDTRQMFF. CDR3 coding DNA: TGTGCCTGTGCCTCCCCTCCTACGGCCTCTGGGGGATTACCCTCCTGGGACACCCGACAGATGTTTTTC.

This clone was counted between two and nine times. The J gene is TRDJ1, the V gene TRDV2, with 9 positions matching TRDD3. V gave up 0 bases and J gave up 0 bases; unmatched junction bases: 4. From germline, CDR1 is GEAIGNYY and CDR2 EKD. The CDR3 totals 16 residues. In nucleotides, the CDR3 is TGTGCCTGTGACACCGTACTGGGGGACCACACCGATAAACTCATCTTT. This encodes CACDTVLGDHTDKLIF.

This clone was counted a few times. Since a far larger clone is one base different, this is likely a read error. The same CDR3 can be traced to other DNA sequences in this sample. This chain joins TRDV2 and TRDJ1; 10 nucleotides align to TRDD3. The ends lost 3 bases at V and 2 bases at J; junction bases unmatched: 5. The CDR3 is 15 amino acids. Germline V gene lookup returns CDR1 GEAIGNYY and CDR2 EKD. The CDR3 bases are TGTGCCTGTGACTCGATGGGGGATACAACCGATAAACTCATCTTT. Translation gives CACDSMGDTTDKLIF.

In its sample, this clone ranks as large. This chain uses TRDV2 with TRDJ1, with 13 bases fitting TRDD3. The CDR3 sequence is 24 residues long. J gave up 0 bases and V 1 base, and 25 bases lay outside the gene matches. The germline V gene has CDR1 GEAIGNYY and CDR2 EKD. In nucleotides, the CDR3 is TGTGCCTGTGACACGCTTCCTACTAAGCATACTGGGGGATACGTAATGGGTAACACCGATAAACTCATCTTT. This gives the protein CACDTLPTKHTGGYVMGNTDKLIF.

As regards this clone: The protein TCRdb gives is from a much larger clone and does not agree with this DNA's translation at residue 9, likely a read error; the protein shown here comes from the DNA. For the CDR3, the DNA is TGTGCCTGTGATCTACTGGGGGATGCAGCACAACTCTTCTTT. Protein sequence: CACDLLGDAAQLFF. V is TRDV2 and J is TRDJ2; 10 nucleotides line up with TRDD3. CDR3 size: 14 residues. J lost 6 bases, V lost 4 bases, and 4 bases had no gene match. In germline, CDR1 is GEAIGNYY, CDR2 EKD.

In the case of this clone: The protein in TCRdb stems from a much larger clone and differs at residue 8 from this DNA's translation, likely a read error; here the protein is translated from the DNA. This chain joins TRDV2 and TRDJ1, with 10 bases aligning to TRDD3. The CDR3 is made up of 18 amino acids. The trim removed 4 bases at V and 0 bases at J, leaving 13 bases unmatched. Germline CDR1 and CDR2: GEAIGNYY and EKD. CDR3 sequence: CACDPVRKGDTYTDKLIF. The CDR3 nucleotides read TGTGCCTGTGATCCGGTTAGAAAGGGGGATACGTACACCGATAAACTCATCTTT.